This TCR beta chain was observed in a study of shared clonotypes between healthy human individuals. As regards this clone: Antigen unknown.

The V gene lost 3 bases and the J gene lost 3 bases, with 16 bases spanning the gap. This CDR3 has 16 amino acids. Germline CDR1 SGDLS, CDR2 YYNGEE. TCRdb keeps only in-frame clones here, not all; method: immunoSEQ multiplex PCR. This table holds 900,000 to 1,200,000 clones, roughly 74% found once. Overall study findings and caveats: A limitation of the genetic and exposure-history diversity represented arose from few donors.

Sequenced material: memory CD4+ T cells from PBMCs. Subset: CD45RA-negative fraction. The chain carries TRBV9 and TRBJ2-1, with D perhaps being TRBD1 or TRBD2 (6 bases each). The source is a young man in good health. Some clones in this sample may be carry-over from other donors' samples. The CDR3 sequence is CASSARGDTNYNEQFF. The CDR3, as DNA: TGTGCCAGCAGCGCAAGGGGGGACACTAACTACAATGAGCAGTTCTTC.